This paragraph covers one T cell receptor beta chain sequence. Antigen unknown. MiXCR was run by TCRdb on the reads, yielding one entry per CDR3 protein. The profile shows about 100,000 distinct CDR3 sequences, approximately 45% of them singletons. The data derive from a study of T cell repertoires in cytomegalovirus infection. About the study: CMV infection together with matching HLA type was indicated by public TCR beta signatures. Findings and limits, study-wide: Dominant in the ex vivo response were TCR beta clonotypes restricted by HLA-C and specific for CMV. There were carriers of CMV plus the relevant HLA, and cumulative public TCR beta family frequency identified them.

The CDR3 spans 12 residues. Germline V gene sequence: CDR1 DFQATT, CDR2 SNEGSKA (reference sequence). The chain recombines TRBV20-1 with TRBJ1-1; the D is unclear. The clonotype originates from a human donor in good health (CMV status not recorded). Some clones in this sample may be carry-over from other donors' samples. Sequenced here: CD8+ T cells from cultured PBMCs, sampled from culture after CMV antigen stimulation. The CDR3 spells CTSKGSNTEAFF. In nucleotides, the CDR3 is TGCACCTCGAAGGGCTCGAACACTGAAGCTTTCTTT.